The rows below give T cell receptor beta chains drawn from one sample of a study of blood T cells in healthy people across ages. TCRdb ran MiXCR on the 5' RACE reads and lists one entry per CDR3 protein. The sample includes some 790,000 distinct CDR3 sequences, about 28% of them seen just once. Sequencing was done on a sample of blood. Every receptor here comes from a woman at least 80 years old in good health. The CDR3 runs from the conserved cysteine through the conserved F or W. The order of the fields is CDR3 protein, CDR3 DNA, clone size, D gene, V gene, J gene. A D gene is named only where the DNA matches it firmly. Clone size, where shown, is once, few, many, or a class for clones that have expanded.

CASSLAQRSYGYTF	TGTGCCAGCAGCTTAGCACAGCGTTCCTATGGCTACACCTTC	NA	NA	TRBV7-2	TRBJ1-2
CATSRDYTSGGAFQLREQFF	TGTGCCACCAGCAGAGATTATACTAGCGGGGGGGCCTTCCAATTACGTGAGCAGTTCTTC	NA	TRBD2	TRBV15	TRBJ2-1
CASSLMVAGAFTDTQYF	TGTGCCAGCAGCTTAATGGTGGCGGGGGCCTTCACAGATACGCAGTATTTT	few	NA	TRBV7-2	TRBJ2-3
CASRLTPCASNEQFF	TGTGCCAGCAGACTGACCCCTTGTGCCTCTAATGAGCAGTTCTTC	few	NA	TRBV2	TRBJ2-1
CASSLGGKTEAFF	TGTGCCAGCAGTTTAGGGGGCAAGACTGAAGCTTTCTTT	many	TRBD1	TRBV25-1	TRBJ1-1
CASSLGLPYNEQFF	TGTGCCAGCAGCCTTGGACTCCCCTACAATGAGCAGTTCTTC	many	NA	TRBV6-1	TRBJ2-1
CASKGQGVSYNSPLHF	TGCGCCAGCAAGGGACAGGGGGTTTCCTATAATTCACCCCTCCACTTT	NA	TRBD1	TRBV10-2	TRBJ1-6
CASSEGGGNTEAFF	TGTGCCAGCAGTGAAGGGGGTGGGAACACTGAAGCTTTCTTT	few	NA	TRBV12-3/TRBV12-4	TRBJ1-1
CSARGDGVRSEQYF	TGCAGTGCCCGCGGGGATGGGGTTCGCTCCGAGCAGTACTTC	many	NA	TRBV20-1	TRBJ2-7
CAIRTIPGSYNEQFF	TGTGCCATCAGGACAATCCCAGGCTCCTACAATGAGCAGTTCTTC	NA	NA	TRBV10-3	TRBJ2-1
CASKDRSPPYEQYF	TGTGCCAGCAAGGACAGGAGCCCTCCCTACGAGCAGTACTTC	many	TRBD1	TRBV6-2/TRBV6-3	TRBJ2-7
CSVRGQSTSTIYF	TGCAGCGTTAGGGGACAGTCTACAAGCACCATATATTTT	NA	TRBD1	TRBV29-1	TRBJ1-3
CASRRTEAYNEQFF	TGTGCCAGCAGACGGACGGAGGCCTACAATGAGCAGTTCTTC	few	NA	TRBV6-2/TRBV6-3	TRBJ2-1
CASSLLQGVTDTQYF	TGTGCCAGCAGCTTACTACAGGGGGTCACAGATACGCAGTATTTT	many	TRBD1	TRBV7-2	TRBJ2-3
CSATRLAGSWETQYF	TGCAGTGCCACGAGACTAGCGGGGTCCTGGGAGACCCAGTACTTC	NA	TRBD2	TRBV20-1	TRBJ2-5
CASSLGKETQYF	TGTGCCAGCAGCTTAGGAAAGGAGACCCAGTACTTC	many	NA	TRBV7-9	TRBJ2-5
CSAMAGGRYSSTDTQYF	TGTAGTGCTATGGCAGGGGGCCGCTATTCTTCCACAGATACGCAGTATTTT	few	TRBD1	TRBV20-1	TRBJ2-3
CASSEAGRYGYTF	TGTGCCAGCAGTGAAGCGGGACGTTATGGCTACACCTTC	many	NA	TRBV6-1	TRBJ1-2
CASSYRRIAGGQDTQYF	TGTGCCAGCAGTTACCGGAGAATAGCGGGGGGCCAAGATACGCAGTATTTT	many	TRBD2	TRBV6-5	TRBJ2-3
CASSMTSGINNEQFF	TGCGCCAGCAGCATGACTAGCGGCATCAACAATGAGCAGTTCTTC	NA	TRBD2	TRBV5-1	TRBJ2-1
CASTTGSGGYTF	TGTGCCAGCACAACAGGGTCCGGTGGCTACACCTTC	NA	NA	TRBV6-2/TRBV6-3	TRBJ1-2
CASSQGHPGYEQYF	TGTGCCAGCAGCCAAGGGCACCCGGGGTACGAGCAGTACTTC	NA	NA	TRBV4-2	TRBJ2-7
CASSLIPGQGWETQYF	TGTGCCAGCAGCTTGATTCCGGGACAGGGTTGGGAGACCCAGTACTTC	many	TRBD1	TRBV7-2	TRBJ2-5
CSALAGVLDTQYF	TGCAGTGCCCTAGCGGGGGTGCTTGATACGCAGTATTTT	many	TRBD2	TRBV20-1	TRBJ2-3
CASSFRTGGGQETQYF	TGTGCCAGCAGCTTCCGGACAGGGGGGGGCCAAGAGACCCAGTACTTC	many	TRBD1	TRBV7-9	TRBJ2-5
CASSWGSPLSTDAEYF	TGTGCCAGCTCCTGGGGCTCTCCCCTAAGCACAGATGCGGAGTATTTC	NA	NA	TRBV12-3/TRBV12-4	TRBJ2-3
CASSETVEETQYF	TGCGCCAGCAGTGAGACAGTGGAAGAGACCCAGTACTTC	many	NA	TRBV10-1	TRBJ2-5
CASSSGHVSEQYF	TGTGCCAGCAGCTCGGGACATGTCTCCGAGCAGTACTTC	many	NA	TRBV7-2	TRBJ2-7
CASSQDGGGAGNEQFF	TGCGCCAGCAGCCAAGACGGCGGGGGGGCCGGCAATGAGCAGTTCTTC	many	TRBD2	TRBV4-3	TRBJ2-1
CATSIPGPALGYTF	TGTGCCACCAGCATTCCGGGCCCCGCTCTAGGCTACACCTTC	few	NA	TRBV15	TRBJ1-2
CSASPGSHTDTQYF	TGCAGTGCTAGTCCGGGTTCCCACACAGATACGCAGTATTTT	many	NA	TRBV20-1	TRBJ2-3
CASSNYLGTQYF	TGTGCCAGCAGCAACTACCTGGGAACGCAGTATTTT	many	NA	TRBV9	TRBJ2-3
CASTSGGNTDTQYF	TGTGCCTCAACTAGCGGGGGGAACACAGATACGCAGTATTTT	NA	TRBD2	TRBV30	TRBJ2-3
CASSYSISGYNDYGYTF	TGTGCCAGCAGCTATTCGATTTCGGGGTACAATGACTATGGCTACACCTTC	NA	NA	TRBV11-2	TRBJ1-2
CASSFRGGANTGELFF	TGTGCCAGCAGCTTCAGGGGGGGGGCGAACACCGGGGAGCTGTTTTTT	NA	NA	TRBV11-2	TRBJ2-2
CASSLRDGSYNEQFF	TGTGCCAGCAGCCTCCGGGACGGCTCCTACAATGAGCAGTTCTTC	many	NA	TRBV12-3/TRBV12-4	TRBJ2-1